This T cell receptor (beta chain) was identified during a study of CD8+ T cells in alopecia areata. Study-level background: Tofacitinib was given for 6 to 18 months, then stopped for 6 months.

This clone was counted between two and nine times. The CDR3 spans 17 residues. Germline values: CDR1 SGDLS, CDR2 YYNGEE. V dropped 3 bases and J dropped 7; count of bases not matched to a gene: 9. Extraction of RNA preceded its reverse transcription into cDNA, which served as the sequencing template. This table comes from immunoSEQ multiplex PCR, and its TCRdb copy is limited to in-frame clones, with some not included. The repertoire holds 7,000 to 7,500 clones, with about 65% as singletons. As part of sample collection, lesional scalp punch biopsies and peripheral blood were taken from alopecia areata patients.

The sequencing used skin, collected at week 0. This receptor was obtained from a human donor with alopecia areata. This sequence joins TRBV9 and TRBJ2-1; 14 bases are a match to TRBD2. CDR3 residues: CASSATSGGANRNEQFF. CDR3 sequence (DNA): TGTGCCAGCAGCGCGACTAGCGGGGGGGCCAATAGGAATGAGCAGTTCTTC. Complete variable domain (other parts from reference TRBV9 and TRBJ2-1): DSGVTQTPKHLITATGQRVTLRCSPRSGDLSVYWYQQSLDQGLQFLIQYYNGEERAKGNILERFSAQQFPDLHSELNLSSLELGDSALYFCASSATSGGANRNEQFFGPGTRLTVL.